These 22 T cell receptor beta chains originate from one sample sequenced in a study of T cell repertoires in cytomegalovirus infection (dated 2019 in TCRdb). Instrument used: Illumina HiSeq 1500. The raw public data were reprocessed by TCRdb itself: fastp quality trimming at Q25, MiXCR clonotype calling, in-frame beta chains only. Each entry merges the rows of one CDR3 protein and shows their most common DNA and genes. In this sample the table shows roughly 700,000 distinct CDR3 sequences, around a third of which occur a single time. Clones ranked in the top ten supply 15% to 20% of the sample. These TCRs are of unknown antigen specificity. This specimen's treatment or condition label, per the study, means: in vitro stimulation with specific CMV peptide epitopes to enrich CMV-specific T cells. Specimen: cultured PBMCs, collected from culture after CMV antigen stimulation. The receptor set was obtained from a human donor in good health (CMV status not recorded). Some clones in this sample may be carry-over from other donors' samples.

The chain employs TRBV6-6 and TRBJ1-2; D perhaps matches TRBD1 (5 bases). The CDR3 extends over 13 amino acids. Germline V gene sequence: CDR1 MNHNY, CDR2 SVGAGI (reference sequence). Between the trimmed V and J ends, which lost 0 bases and 8 bases, there was a span of 10 bases. The CDR3 loop is CASSYSKGVGYTF. CDR3 DNA sequence: TGTGCCAGCAGTTACTCGAAAGGGGTCGGCTACACCTTC.

The chain links TRBV4-2 to TRBJ2-3; D not resolved. Germline CDR1 LGHNA, CDR2 YNFKEQ. The CDR3 has 14 amino acids. V was clipped by 0 bases and J by 0 bases, with 4 bases between them. This chain's CDR3 is CASSQDRSTDTQYF. The CDR3 nucleotides are TGTGCCAGCAGCCAAGATCGGAGCACAGATACGCAGTATTTT.

This rearrangement joins TRBV7-6 to TRBJ1-2; 11 bases are a match to TRBD1. The CDR3 extends over 15 amino acids. Losses at the gene ends were 4 bases for V and 7 bases for J; bases not matched to a gene: 8. The germline V gene encodes CDR1 SGHVS and CDR2 FNYEAQ. The CDR3 DNA follows: TGTGCCAGCAGCTACGGACAGGGGGCGGGGAGTGGCTACACCTTC. Translating it yields CASSYGQGAGSGYTF.

The chain links TRBV6-1 to TRBJ1-3, with D perhaps matching TRBD1 (5 bases). V lost 5 bases, J lost 4 bases, and 15 bases lay in between. This CDR3 has 15 residues. The germline CDR1 and CDR2 sequences are MNHNS and SASEGT. This CDR3 is CASSSQGRPGNTIYF. In DNA, the CDR3 is TGTGCCAGCAGTTCTCAGGGTCGCCCCGGAAACACCATATATTTT.

The rearrangement uses TRBV5-1 and TRBJ2-2; 8 bases agree with TRBD2. With 5 bases clipped from V and 3 bases from J, the junction kept 9 bases outside the gene matches. CDR3 length: 16 amino acids. The germline V gene has CDR1 SGHRS and CDR2 YFSETQ. CDR3 coding DNA: TGCGCCAGCAGTTTTCAACCGGGAGGGGACACCGGGGAGCTGTTTTTT. It yields the protein CASSFQPGGDTGELFF.

Many counts were recorded for this clonotype. The chain joins TRBV7-8 to TRBJ2-7, with D maybe TRBD2 (5 bases). Trimming removed 6 bases at V and 2 bases at J, with 17 bases between. There are 15 residues in the CDR3. Germline assignment: CDR1 SGHVS and CDR2 FQNEAQ. The DNA for the CDR3 is TGTGCCAGCAGACCCCGCGGGCGTCTAGCCTACGAGCAGTACTTC. The encoded protein is CASRPRGRLAYEQYF. The complete variable domain, with remaining parts taken from reference TRBV7-8 and TRBJ2-7, reads GAGVSQSPRYKVAKRGQDVALRCDPISGHVSLFWYQQALGQGPEFLTYFQNEAQLDKSGLPSDRFFAERPEGSVSTLKIQRTQQEDSAVYLCASRPRGRLAYEQYFGPGTRLTVT.

This clonotype was detected a few times. V gene TRBV7-6 combines with J gene TRBJ2-1, with 8 bases that match TRBD2. Germline V lookup: CDR1 SGHVS, CDR2 FNYEAQ. This CDR3 has 17 residues. V gave up 5 bases and J gave up 4 bases; unmatched junction bases: 13. The CDR3: CASSPTPGTRGYNEQFF. CDR3 coding DNA: TGTGCCAGCAGCCCGACCCCCGGGACTAGAGGATACAATGAGCAGTTCTTC.

This clonotype appeared a few times. V gene TRBV7-9 combines with J gene TRBJ1-1; D gene unclear. The V and J ends lost 5 bases and 1 base respectively, with 8 bases between them. CDR3 length equals 13 residues. Germline CDR1 is SEHNR and CDR2 is FQNEAQ (reference sequence). CDR3 residues: CASSGRRNTEAFF. The CDR3 DNA follows: TGTGCCAGCAGCGGACGGAGGAACACTGAAGCTTTCTTT.

The chain recombines TRBV5-4 with TRBJ2-6; TRBD2 agrees at 8 bases. The CDR3 sequence is 20 residues long. Germline V gives CDR1 SGHNT, CDR2 YYREEE (reference sequence). J was trimmed by 0 bases and V by 4 bases; bases with no gene match: 15. The CDR3 DNA sequence: TGTGCCAGCAGCCCTCGGGAGGGGGGGCGAGAAGGCTCTGGGGCCAACGTCCTGACTTTC. This sequence encodes CASSPREGGREGSGANVLTF. The variable domain in full, completed from reference TRBV5-4 and TRBJ2-6, reads ETGVTQSPTHLIKTRGQQVTLRCSSQSGHNTVSWYQQALGQGPQFIFQYYREEENGRGNFPPRFSGLQFPNYSSELNVNALELDDSALYLCASSPREGGREGSGANVLTFGAGSRLTVL.

This clonotype has a handful of counts. The genes are TRBV7-6 and TRBJ1-4; weak D call: TRBD1 (6 bases). The CDR3 contains 14 residues. Trimming stripped 5 bases from V and 10 bases from J, with 17 bases between. CDR1 and CDR2 from the germline V gene are SGHVS and FNYEAQ. The CDR3 DNA reads TGTGCCAGCAGCCCCAGGACGGGAGGGGGAAAACTGTTTTTT. Encoded protein: CASSPRTGGGKLFF.

This clonotype was seen a handful of times. V is TRBV6-2 or TRBV6-3 and J is TRBJ2-7, with D maybe TRBD2 (6 bases). Between the trimmed V and J ends, which lost 2 bases and 0 bases, there was a span of 11 bases. The CDR3 has 15 residues. In germline, CDR1 is MNHEY, CDR2 SVGEGT. CDR3 sequence reads: CASSYRGISSYEQYF. The CDR3 nucleotides read TGTGCCAGCAGTTACCGCGGGATCAGCTCCTACGAGCAGTACTTC.

The V gene is TRBV6-1, the J gene TRBJ2-1; 9 bases map to TRBD2. The germline V gene encodes CDR1 MNHNS and CDR2 SASEGT. Trimming at V came to 1 base and at J to 7 bases, leaving 5 bases not matched to a gene. CDR3 size: 15 residues. CDR3 sequence reads: CASSEGLAGQNEQFF. CDR3 DNA: TGTGCCAGCAGTGAAGGGCTAGCGGGACAGAATGAGCAGTTCTTC.

This clonotype has just a few counts. The V call is TRBV5-1, the J call TRBJ2-2, with D tentatively TRBD2 (6 bases). The CDR3 loop spans 15 amino acids. The V gene's germline CDR1 is SGHRS and CDR2 YFSETQ. The V gene lost 4 bases and the J gene lost 6 bases, with 16 bases spanning the gap. CDR3 sequence reads: CASSQWGVAAGELFF. In DNA, the CDR3 is TGCGCCAGCAGCCAGTGGGGGGTTGCTGCCGGGGAGCTGTTTTTT.

This clonotype has just a few counts. The rearrangement uses TRBV7-8 and TRBJ1-1; 8 bases map to TRBD1. Germline lookup yields CDR1 SGHVS and CDR2 FQNEAQ. V trimming: 3 bases; J trimming: 8 bases; junction bases outside the gene matches: 8. The CDR3 length is 14 residues. For the CDR3, the DNA is TGTGCCAGCAGCTTCACAGGGGGATCGGAAGAAGCTTTCTTT. Translation gives CASSFTGGSEEAFF. The full variable domain, its missing parts supplied by reference TRBV7-8 and TRBJ1-1, is GAGVSQSPRYKVAKRGQDVALRCDPISGHVSLFWYQQALGQGPEFLTYFQNEAQLDKSGLPSDRFFAERPEGSVSTLKIQRTQQEDSAVYLCASSFTGGSEEAFFGQGTRLTVV.

This clonotype was seen a few times. The chain recombines TRBV5-4 with TRBJ2-3; TRBD2 agrees at 14 bases. With 4 bases clipped from V and 4 bases from J, the junction kept 5 bases outside the gene matches. Germline V gene sequence: CDR1 SGHNT, CDR2 YYREEE (reference sequence). This CDR3 comprises 16 residues. The CDR3 sequence: CASSRGLAGVPDTQYF. CDR3 in DNA: TGTGCCAGCAGCCGGGGACTAGCGGGAGTTCCAGATACGCAGTATTTT.

This clonotype has a single count. The chain is built from TRBV20-1 and TRBJ2-5; TRBD2 aligns across 7 bases. Germline-derived CDR1 and CDR2 are DFQATT and SNEGSKA (reference sequence). Losses at the gene ends were 6 bases for V and 4 bases for J; bases not matched to a gene: 5. The CDR3 covers 12 residues. The CDR3 spells CSANTGGETQYF. CDR3 in DNA: TGCAGTGCAAACACGGGAGGAGAGACCCAGTACTTC.

CDR3 protein: CASSLSWTGSTNEKLFF. The DNA for the CDR3 is TGTGCCAGCAGCCTTTCCTGGACGGGCTCAACTAATGAAAAACTGTTTTTT. The J gene is TRBJ1-4, the V gene TRBV7-9, with D hard to call. Germline CDR1 SEHNR, CDR2 FQNEAQ (reference sequence). The CDR3 is made up of 17 amino acids. The V gene lost 5 bases and the J gene lost 0 bases, with 16 bases spanning the gap.

This clonotype has a count of ten or more. This sequence joins TRBV7-2 and TRBJ2-3, with D possibly TRBD1 on 6 matching bases. Germline V lookup: CDR1 SGHTA, CDR2 FQGNSA. Trimming removed 5 bases at V and 2 bases at J, with 17 bases between. The CDR3 has 16 residues. The CDR3 sequence: CASSLQGRLATDTQYF. The CDR3 region has the DNA TGTGCCAGCAGCCTCCAGGGGAGACTGGCCACAGATACGCAGTATTTT.

The CDR3 is CASSRRTRLGETQYF. CDR3 nucleotides: TGTGCCAGCAGTCGCCGGACTCGCCTTGGGGAGACCCAGTACTTC. The chain couples TRBV12-3 or TRBV12-4 to TRBJ2-5, with D possibly being TRBD2 (5 bases). Trimming took off 5 bases at V and 5 bases at J, with 18 bases between the two ends. The CDR3 totals 15 residues.

This clonotype was observed a few times. This chain connects TRBV4-2 to TRBJ2-3, with 8 bases aligning to TRBD2. This CDR3 has 17 residues. Germline CDR1 and CDR2: LGHNA and YNFKEQ. V lost 0 bases and J lost 4; bases outside the gene matches: 9. This CDR3 reads CASSQEGRGSGADTQYF. CDR3 DNA: TGTGCCAGCAGCCAAGAGGGCCGGGGTAGCGGGGCAGATACGCAGTATTTT.

This clonotype has just a few counts. The V and J genes are TRBV5-4 and TRBJ2-5; D is perhaps TRBD1 or TRBD2 (5 bases each). Germline V gene data show CDR1 as SGHNT and CDR2 as YYREEE (reference sequence). CDR3 length equals 14 residues. V shed 3 bases and J shed 5 bases, with 14 bases lying between them. CDR3 nucleotides: TGTGCCAGCAGCTGGGGCGGAGGACGGGAGACCCAGTACTTC. It encodes CASSWGGGRETQYF. The entire variable domain, with the rest obtained from reference TRBV5-4 and TRBJ2-5, is as follows: ETGVTQSPTHLIKTRGQQVTLRCSSQSGHNTVSWYQQALGQGPQFIFQYYREEENGRGNFPPRFSGLQFPNYSSELNVNALELDDSALYLCASSWGGGRETQYFGPGTRLLVL.

This clonotype has more than one count but fewer than ten. This sequence joins TRBV7-6 and TRBJ2-7, with TRBD2 identical over 7 bases. CDR1 and CDR2 (germline): SGHVS, FNYEAQ. CDR3 length: 15 residues. The trim removed 5 bases at V and 4 bases at J, leaving 11 bases unmatched. CDR3 loop: CASSPRGREFYEQYF. CDR3 bases: TGTGCCAGCAGCCCCCGCGGGCGGGAGTTTTACGAGCAGTACTTC. The variable domain in full, with the rest retrieved from reference TRBV7-6 and TRBJ2-7, is GAGVSQSPRYKVTKRGQDVALRCDPISGHVSLYWYRQALGQGPEFLTYFNYEAQQDKSGLPNDRFSAERPEGSISTLTIQRTEQRDSAMYRCASSPRGREFYEQYFGPGTRLTVT.